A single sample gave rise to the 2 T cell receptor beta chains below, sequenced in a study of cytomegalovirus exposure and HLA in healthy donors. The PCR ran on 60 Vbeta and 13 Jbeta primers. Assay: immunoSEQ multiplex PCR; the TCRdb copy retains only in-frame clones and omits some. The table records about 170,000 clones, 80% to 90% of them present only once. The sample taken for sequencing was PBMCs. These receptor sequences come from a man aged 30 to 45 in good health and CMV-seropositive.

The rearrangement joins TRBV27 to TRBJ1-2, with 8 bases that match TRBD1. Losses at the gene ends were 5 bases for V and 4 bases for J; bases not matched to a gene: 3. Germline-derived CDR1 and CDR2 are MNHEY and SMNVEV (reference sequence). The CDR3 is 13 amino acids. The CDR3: CASSMGQAYGYTF. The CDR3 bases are TGTGCCAGCAGTATGGGACAGGCCTATGGCTACACCTTC.

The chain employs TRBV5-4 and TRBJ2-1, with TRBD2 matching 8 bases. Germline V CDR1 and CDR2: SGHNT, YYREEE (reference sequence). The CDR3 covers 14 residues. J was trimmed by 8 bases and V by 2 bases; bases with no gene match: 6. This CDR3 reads CASSFSGTRDEQFF. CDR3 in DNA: TGTGCCAGCAGCTTTAGCGGGACTAGGGATGAGCAGTTCTTC.